Listed below are T cell receptor beta chains from one sample, sequenced in a study of Tregs in tolerant kidney transplant recipients. Using immunoSEQ multiplex PCR, the repertoire was profiled, and TCRdb retains in-frame clones only, with some absent. Counted here are some 70,000 clones, roughly 84% occurring once; the ten biggest clones make up approximately 4%. Source material: CD4+ T cells from blood. The receptors derive from a human donor in good health. CDR3s include the opening cysteine and the closing phenylalanine or tryptophan. The order of the fields is clone size, V gene, J gene, D gene, CDR3 protein, CDR3 DNA. A D gene is named only where the DNA matches it firmly. Clone size is not always given. Where it is, it says once, few, many or a class for expanded clones.

clone size: NA
V gene: TRBV11-3
J gene: TRBJ1-1
D gene: NA
CDR3 protein: CASSLVNLQDGAFF
CDR3 DNA: TGTGCCAGCAGCTTAGTTAATCTGCAGGACGGGGCTTTCTTT

clone size: NA
V gene: TRBV19
J gene: TRBJ2-2
D gene: TRBD1
CDR3 protein: CASSPRQGRDTGELFF
CDR3 DNA: TGTGCCAGTAGTCCGCGACAGGGAAGGGACACCGGGGAGCTGTTTTTT

clone size: NA
V gene: TRBV7-2
J gene: TRBJ2-1
D gene: TRBD1
CDR3 protein: CASSLYPGTGGIYNEQFF
CDR3 DNA: TGTGCCAGCAGCTTATATCCCGGGACAGGGGGCATCTACAATGAGCAGTTCTTC

clone size: NA
V gene: TRBV27
J gene: TRBJ2-1
D gene: TRBD1
CDR3 protein: CASSFDRGKRNEQFF
CDR3 DNA: TGTGCCAGCAGTTTCGACAGGGGGAAAAGAAATGAGCAGTTCTTC

clone size: NA
V gene: TRBV27
J gene: TRBJ2-1
D gene: NA
CDR3 protein: CASCRTMGDLNYNEQFF
CDR3 DNA: TGTGCCAGTTGTAGAACGATGGGGGACCTTAACTACAATGAGCAGTTCTTC

clone size: NA
V gene: TRBV5-6
J gene: TRBJ2-2
D gene: TRBD2
CDR3 protein: CASSLAWSRTSGYTGELFF
CDR3 DNA: TGTGCCAGCAGCTTGGCGTGGTCTAGGACTAGCGGGTACACCGGGGAGCTGTTTTTT

clone size: once
V gene: TRBV18
J gene: TRBJ1-5
D gene: NA
CDR3 protein: CASSPPGGQPQHF
CDR3 DNA: TGTGCCAGCTCCCCCCCGGGGGGTCAGCCCCAGCATTTT

clone size: few
V gene: TRBV10-3
J gene: TRBJ2-6
D gene: NA
CDR3 protein: CAISGHLDSGANVLTF
CDR3 DNA: TGTGCCATCAGTGGACACCTAGACTCTGGGGCCAACGTCCTGACTTTC

clone size: NA
V gene: TRBV27
J gene: TRBJ2-5
D gene: NA
CDR3 protein: CASSSIGWGGTQYF
CDR3 DNA: TGTGCCAGCAGTTCCATCGGATGGGGTGGGACCCAGTACTTC

clone size: NA
V gene: TRBV7-3
J gene: TRBJ2-7
D gene: TRBD2
CDR3 protein: CASSLKVAGLTYEQYF
CDR3 DNA: TGTGCCAGCAGCTTAAAGGTAGCGGGCCTTACCTACGAGCAGTACTTC

clone size: few
V gene: TRBV2
J gene: TRBJ2-1
D gene: NA
CDR3 protein: CASCPMLGEQFF
CDR3 DNA: TGTGCCAGCTGCCCCATGCTAGGTGAGCAGTTCTTC

clone size: NA
V gene: TRBV5-1
J gene: TRBJ1-6
D gene: TRBD1
CDR3 protein: CASRPRQGDNSPLHF
CDR3 DNA: TGCGCCAGCAGACCGAGACAGGGGGATAATTCACCCCTCCACTTT

clone size: NA
V gene: TRBV4-2
J gene: TRBJ2-2
D gene: TRBD2
CDR3 protein: CASSQDTSAEVGELFF
CDR3 DNA: TGTGCCAGCAGCCAAGATACTAGCGCTGAGGTCGGGGAGCTGTTTTTT

clone size: NA
V gene: TRBV27
J gene: TRBJ2-7
D gene: TRBD2
CDR3 protein: CASSLVGGLAGGPEQYF
CDR3 DNA: TGTGCCAGCAGTTTAGTAGGAGGGCTAGCGGGGGGGCCCGAGCAGTACTTC

clone size: NA
V gene: TRBV19
J gene: TRBJ2-1
D gene: TRBD2
CDR3 protein: CASSRGLAPYNEQFF
CDR3 DNA: TGTGCCAGTAGTAGGGGACTAGCGCCCTACAATGAGCAGTTCTTC

clone size: NA
V gene: TRBV4-3
J gene: TRBJ1-4
D gene: NA
CDR3 protein: CASSQARGTNEKLFF
CDR3 DNA: TGCGCCAGCAGCCAAGCAAGGGGCACTAATGAAAAACTGTTTTTT

clone size: NA
V gene: TRBV19
J gene: TRBJ2-1
D gene: TRBD2
CDR3 protein: CASSMSGTSRLGEQFF
CDR3 DNA: TGTGCCAGTAGTATGTCCGGGACTAGCCGGCTCGGTGAGCAGTTCTTC

clone size: NA
V gene: TRBV6-5
J gene: TRBJ1-1
D gene: NA
CDR3 protein: CASRYTGNTEAFF
CDR3 DNA: TGTGCCAGCAGATATACAGGGAACACTGAAGCTTTCTTT

clone size: NA
V gene: TRBV2
J gene: TRBJ2-6
D gene: TRBD2
CDR3 protein: CASTSSTSGGGANVLTF
CDR3 DNA: TGTGCCAGCACTTCATCGACTAGCGGTGGGGGGGCCAACGTCCTGACTTTC

clone size: NA
V gene: TRBV9
J gene: TRBJ1-1
D gene: NA
CDR3 protein: CASSVEVANTEAFF
CDR3 DNA: TGTGCCAGCAGCGTAGAAGTGGCGAACACTGAAGCTTTCTTT

clone size: NA
V gene: TRBV4-3
J gene: TRBJ2-7
D gene: NA
CDR3 protein: CASSQIAVRSSYEQYF
CDR3 DNA: TGCGCCAGCAGCCAAATAGCAGTAAGAAGCTCCTACGAGCAGTACTTC

clone size: NA
V gene: TRBV19
J gene: TRBJ2-3
D gene: TRBD2
CDR3 protein: CASSISGSADTQYF
CDR3 DNA: TGTGCCAGTAGTATTAGCGGGAGCGCAGATACGCAGTATTTT

clone size: once
V gene: TRBV7-6
J gene: TRBJ1-5
D gene: TRBD1
CDR3 protein: CASSLTGGHNQPQHF
CDR3 DNA: TGTGCCAGCAGCTTGACAGGGGGACACAATCAGCCCCAGCATTTT

clone size: NA
V gene: TRBV5-1
J gene: TRBJ2-3
D gene: TRBD1
CDR3 protein: CASFDRGRADTQYF
CDR3 DNA: TGCGCCAGCTTCGACAGGGGGCGCGCAGATACGCAGTATTTT

clone size: NA
V gene: TRBV30
J gene: TRBJ1-2
D gene: TRBD1
CDR3 protein: CAWSGARGSIGYTF
CDR3 DNA: TGTGCCTGGAGTGGGGCCAGGGGGTCGATTGGCTACACCTTC

clone size: NA
V gene: TRBV12-5
J gene: TRBJ2-7
D gene: NA
CDR3 protein: CASRRAGGTYEQYF
CDR3 DNA: TGTGCTAGTCGCAGGGCAGGGGGGACCTACGAGCAGTACTTC

clone size: NA
V gene: TRBV28
J gene: TRBJ1-5
D gene: NA
CDR3 protein: CASNRVETQHF
CDR3 DNA: TGTGCCAGCAATCGGGTTGAGACCCAGCATTTT

clone size: NA
V gene: TRBV7-3
J gene: TRBJ2-2
D gene: NA
CDR3 protein: CASSLQPTGELFF
CDR3 DNA: TGTGCCAGCAGCTTACAGCCGACCGGGGAGCTGTTTTTT

clone size: medium-sized
V gene: TRBV30
J gene: TRBJ1-5
D gene: NA
CDR3 protein: CAWSAGVNQPQHF
CDR3 DNA: TGTGCCTGGAGTGCAGGGGTTAATCAGCCCCAGCATTTT

clone size: NA
V gene: TRBV18
J gene: TRBJ2-3
D gene: NA
CDR3 protein: CASSPMQGLAPSTDTQYF
CDR3 DNA: TGTGCCAGCTCACCAATGCAGGGATTGGCCCCTAGCACAGATACGCAGTATTTT

clone size: NA
V gene: TRBV9
J gene: TRBJ2-7
D gene: NA
CDR3 protein: CASSASLGSEQYF
CDR3 DNA: TGTGCCAGCAGCGCCTCGTTAGGGTCCGAGCAGTACTTC

clone size: NA
V gene: TRBV28
J gene: TRBJ1-2
D gene: NA
CDR3 protein: CASSSHTTTFNYGYTF
CDR3 DNA: TGTGCCAGCAGTTCTCACACGACGACATTTAACTATGGCTACACCTTC

clone size: NA
V gene: TRBV5-1
J gene: TRBJ2-2
D gene: NA
CDR3 protein: CASSRGQPSGELFF
CDR3 DNA: TGCGCCAGCAGCCGAGGACAGCCCTCCGGGGAGCTGTTTTTT

clone size: NA
V gene: TRBV12-5
J gene: TRBJ2-5
D gene: NA
CDR3 protein: CASGLSIWEETQYF
CDR3 DNA: TGTGCTAGTGGTTTGAGCATCTGGGAAGAGACCCAGTACTTC

clone size: NA
V gene: TRBV2
J gene: TRBJ2-5
D gene: TRBD2
CDR3 protein: CASSLTSGIEETQYF
CDR3 DNA: TGTGCCAGCAGTTTGACTAGCGGGATAGAAGAGACCCAGTACTTC

clone size: NA
V gene: TRBV7-3
J gene: TRBJ2-2
D gene: NA
CDR3 protein: CASSFRNGELFF
CDR3 DNA: TGTGCCAGCAGCTTCAGGAATGGGGAGCTGTTTTTT

clone size: NA
V gene: TRBV29-1
J gene: TRBJ1-1
D gene: NA
CDR3 protein: CSAGQTNTEAFF
CDR3 DNA: TGCAGCGCCGGACAGACGAACACTGAAGCTTTCTTT

clone size: NA
V gene: TRBV11-2
J gene: TRBJ2-2
D gene: TRBD1
CDR3 protein: CASSPDRGVLGELFF
CDR3 DNA: TGTGCCAGCAGCCCCGACAGGGGTGTTTTAGGGGAGCTGTTTTTT

clone size: NA
V gene: TRBV4-3
J gene: TRBJ1-2
D gene: NA
CDR3 protein: CASSPSGQFLGYTF
CDR3 DNA: TGCGCCAGCAGCCCCTCCGGACAGTTTCTCGGCTACACCTTC

clone size: NA
V gene: TRBV29-1
J gene: TRBJ1-1
D gene: NA
CDR3 protein: CSVSIRLGTEAFF
CDR3 DNA: TGCAGCGTCTCAATTAGACTCGGCACTGAAGCTTTCTTT

clone size: NA
V gene: TRBV4-3
J gene: TRBJ2-7
D gene: NA
CDR3 protein: CASYQDILLSYEQYF
CDR3 DNA: TGCGCCAGCTATCAAGATATCTTACTATCCTACGAGCAGTACTTC

clone size: once
V gene: TRBV18
J gene: TRBJ1-1
D gene: NA
CDR3 protein: CASSPRQINTEAFF
CDR3 DNA: TGTGCCAGCTCACCGCGGCAGATTAACACTGAAGCTTTCTTT